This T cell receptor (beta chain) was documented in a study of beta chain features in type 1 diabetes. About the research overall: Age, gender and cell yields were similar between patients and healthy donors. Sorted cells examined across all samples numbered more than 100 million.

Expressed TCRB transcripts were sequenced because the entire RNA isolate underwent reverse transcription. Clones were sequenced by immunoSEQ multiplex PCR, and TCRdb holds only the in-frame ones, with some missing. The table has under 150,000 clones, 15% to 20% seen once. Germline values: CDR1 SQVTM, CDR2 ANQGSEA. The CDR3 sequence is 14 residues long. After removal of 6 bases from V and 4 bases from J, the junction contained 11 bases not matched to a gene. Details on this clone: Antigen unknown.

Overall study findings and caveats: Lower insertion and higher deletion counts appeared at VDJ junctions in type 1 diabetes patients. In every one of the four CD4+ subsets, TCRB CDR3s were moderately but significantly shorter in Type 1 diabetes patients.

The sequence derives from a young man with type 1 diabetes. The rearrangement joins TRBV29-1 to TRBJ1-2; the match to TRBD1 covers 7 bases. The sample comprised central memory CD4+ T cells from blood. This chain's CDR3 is CSVEANRGRYGYTF. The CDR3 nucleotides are TGCAGCGTAGAGGCAAACAGGGGACGCTATGGCTACACCTTC.